The 18 T cell receptor beta chains below come from one sample, sequenced in a study of CDR3 diversity in severe acne. A single record per CDR3 protein comes from TCRdb applying MiXCR to the PCR reads. Among around 83,000 distinct CDR3 sequences listed, 49% were seen once. Material: blood. Every receptor here comes from a male donor with severe acne vulgaris.

The genes are TRBV6-5 and TRBJ2-5; no definite D call. Germline V gene sequence: CDR1 MNHEY, CDR2 SVGAGI. Trimming left V 6 bases short and J 5 bases short, with 19 bases between. CDR3 size: 15 residues. As DNA, the CDR3 is TGTGCCAGCAGCTTAGTCGTCGCCCGCTGGGAGACCCAGTACTTC. This codes for CASSLVVARWETQYF.

Concerning this clonotype: The DNA is left out, because the CDR3 cannot be placed on it with certainty; the CDR3 is given as TCRdb lists it. The rearrangement uses TRBV7-5 and TRBJ2-5. TRBV7-5 is an annotated pseudogene. The CDR3 totals 21 residues, both ends included. The CDR3 protein is CISVPEAYFLGWQLPRETQYF.

Comments on this clonotype: A much larger clone differs by one base, so this may be a read error. The chain joins TRBV15 to TRBJ1-5, with D possibly matching TRBD1 (5 bases). Per germline, CDR1 LNHNV and CDR2 YYDKDF (reference sequence). The CDR3 consists of 15 residues. CDR3 nucleotides: TGTGCCACCAGCGGAGATCTCGGGGGTAATCAGCCCCAGCATTTT. Encoded protein: CATSGDLGGNQPQHF.

Concerning this clonotype: A much larger clone lies a single base off, so this may be a read error. The CDR3 end shows no conserved phenylalanine or tryptophan, and so a read error is likely. The chain joins TRBV10-2 to TRBJ2-7, with 9 bases aligning to TRBD1. Unmatched junction bases numbered 5, after V lost 6 bases and J lost 2 bases. The CDR3 is made up of 14 amino acids. Germline CDR1 WSHSY, CDR2 SAAADI. The CDR3 bases are TGCGCCAGCAGAGACAGGGGGGGGACCTACGAGCAGTACTTA. Protein sequence: CASRDRGGTYEQYL.

This clonotype was recorded many times. V and J are TRBV7-2 and TRBJ2-1; TRBD2 agrees at 16 bases. CDR1 is SGHTA, CDR2 FQGNSA, per germline. The CDR3 is 19 residues long. After removal of 2 bases from V and 4 bases from J, the junction contained 8 bases not matched to a gene. This CDR3 reads CASSLRLPGLAGGYNEQFF. The CDR3 DNA reads TGTGCCAGCAGCTTAAGGCTCCCGGGACTAGCGGGAGGGTACAATGAGCAGTTCTTC. The variable domain in full, with the rest retrieved from reference TRBV7-2 and TRBJ2-1, is GAGVSQSPSNKVTEKGKDVELRCDPISGHTALYWYRQSLGQGLEFLIYFQGNSAPDKSGLPSDRFSAERTGGSVSTLTIQRTQQEDSAVYLCASSLRLPGLAGGYNEQFFGPGTRLTVL.

CDR3 in DNA: TGTGCCAGCAGCGCCGCCGACAGGGGGGTGGAGACCCAGTACTTC. This encodes CASSAADRGVETQYF. The V gene is TRBV7-9, the J gene TRBJ2-5, with 9 bases lining up with TRBD1. The CDR3 consists of 15 residues. Trimming at V came to 5 bases and at J to 5 bases, leaving 9 bases not matched to a gene. Looked up from germline, CDR1 is SEHNR and CDR2 is FQNEAQ (reference sequence). Combining the CDR3 with reference TRBV7-9 and TRBJ2-5 gives the whole variable domain DTGVSQNPRHKITKRGQNVTFRCDPISEHNRLYWYRQTLGQGPEFLTYFQNEAQLEKSRLLSDRFSAERPKGSFSTLEIQRTEQGDSAMYLCASSAADRGVETQYFGPGTRLLVL.

The chain couples TRBV11-2 to TRBJ2-5, with 7 positions matching TRBD1. V trimming: 7 bases; J trimming: 5 bases; junction bases outside the gene matches: 13. Germline V lookup: CDR1 SGHAT, CDR2 FQNNGV. The length of the CDR3 is 15 residues. For the CDR3, the DNA is TGTGCCAGCACCCAGAGACCGGGACAGTTGGAGACCCAGTACTTC. Its translation: CASTQRPGQLETQYF.

This clonotype is medium-sized in the sample. This sequence joins TRBV7-9 and TRBJ2-1, with 10 positions matching TRBD2. Germline CDR1 reads SEHNR; CDR2 reads FQNEAQ (reference sequence). CDR3 size: 15 residues. V lost 5 bases to trimming and J lost 8 bases; unmatched junction nucleotides: 9. CDR3 in DNA: TGTGCCAGCAGCCTTACGGCTAGCGGGAGCCATGAGCAGTTCTTC. As protein: CASSLTASGSHEQFF.

This clonotype was detected only a few times. The conserved phenylalanine or tryptophan normally closing the CDR3 is absent here, so this likely arose from a read error. The J gene is TRBJ2-3, the V gene TRBV7-8; D gene unclear. This CDR3 has 14 residues. The V gene's germline CDR1 is SGHVS and CDR2 FQNEAQ. Trimming pared 3 bases from V and 2 bases from J, leaving 9 bases between. The CDR3 DNA sequence: TGTGCCAGCAGCTTTACGGATTCCACAGATACGCAGTATTCT. Amino acid sequence: CASSFTDSTDTQYS.

Points on this clonotype: Mismatch with germline at one junction end may stem from a read error. J is TRBJ2-7 and V is TRBV12-3 or TRBV12-4, with a weak D call TRBD2 (5 bases). This CDR3 contains 15 residues. The CDR3 DNA sequence: TGTGCCAGCAGTTTTCAAGGGTTCTACACCGGGGAGCTGTACTTC. Translated, it gives CASSFQGFYTGELYF.

The rearrangement links TRBV2 to TRBJ2-7; perhaps TRBD1 as D (6 bases). V gave up 6 bases and J gave up 4 bases, with 16 bases separating them. Germline V gene sequence: CDR1 SNHLY, CDR2 FYNNEI. The CDR3 extends over 14 amino acids. CDR3 DNA sequence: TGTGCCAGCAGGCACGGAACAGGGCCGTACGAGCAGTACTTC. Protein product: CASRHGTGPYEQYF.

A remark on this clonotype: One base away lies a much larger clone, so this may be a sequencing read error. The chain joins TRBV9 to TRBJ2-1; D possibly matches TRBD1 or TRBD2 (5 bases each). The germline CDR1 and CDR2 sequences are SGDLS and YYNGEE. The CDR3 extends over 12 amino acids. Deletions cut 4 bases from V and 7 bases from J, with 9 bases between. The CDR3 DNA reads as TGTGCCAGCAGCATGGGACCGAATGAGCAGTTCTTC. Its protein is CASSMGPNEQFF.

This clonotype has a count of ten or more. The V gene is TRBV6-5, the J gene TRBJ2-7, with 10 bases aligning to TRBD2. V lost 5 bases to trimming and J lost 4 bases; unmatched junction nucleotides: 5. Germline CDR1 MNHEY, CDR2 SVGAGI. The CDR3 runs to 14 residues. The CDR3 region has the DNA TGTGCCAGCAGTGCTAGCGGGAGCAGGTACGAGCAGTACGTC. Translated, it gives CASSASGSRYEQYV.

The chain uses TRBV4-2 and TRBJ2-2; weak D call: TRBD2 (5 bases). This CDR3 has 14 residues. The V gene lost 0 bases and the J gene lost 6 bases, with 8 bases spanning the gap. The V gene's germline CDR1 is LGHNA and CDR2 YNFKEQ. The CDR3 nucleotides read TGTGCCAGCAGCCAAGATTACGGGGCCGGGGAGCTGTTTTTT. Translating it yields CASSQDYGAGELFF.

This chain uses TRBV19 with TRBJ2-2; the D gene is possibly TRBD1 (8 bases). The CDR3 loop spans 20 amino acids. The V and J ends lost 9 bases and 0 bases respectively, with 29 bases between them. Germline-derived CDR1 and CDR2 are LNHDA and SQIVND (reference sequence). The CDR3 DNA reads TGTGCCAGCAGTTTACCCCGGACAGGGTCGGGAGGCCCGAACACCGGGGAGCTGTTTTTT. Amino acids: CASSLPRTGSGGPNTGELFF.

V and J are TRBV7-9 and TRBJ1-2, with D unresolved. The CDR3 loop spans 12 amino acids. Germline V gene data show CDR1 as SEHNR and CDR2 as FQNEAQ (reference sequence). Trimming removed 6 bases from V and 4 bases from J, with 9 bases in between. CDR3 amino acids: CASSETIYGYTF. CDR3 sequence (DNA): TGTGCCAGCAGTGAGACGATCTATGGCTACACCTTC.

The V call is TRBV7-9, the J call TRBJ2-1; 10 bases align to TRBD1. There are 16 residues in the CDR3. Per germline, CDR1 SEHNR and CDR2 FQNEAQ (reference sequence). V was clipped by 1 base and J by 3 bases; unmatched bases: 3. CDR3 in amino acids: CASSLVWTGGYNEQFF. The CDR3 nucleotides are TGTGCCAGCAGCTTAGTGTGGACAGGGGGCTACAATGAGCAGTTCTTC.

This clonotype was picked up one time. An end of the junction does not agree with germline; a read error may underlie this. The chain couples TRBV10-3 to TRBJ1-1, with unresolved D. The length of the CDR3 is 13 residues. Per germline, CDR1 ENHRY and CDR2 SYGVKD. The CDR3 DNA is TGTGCCAGCAGTTATCACGGGGAACCTGAGGCTTTCTTT. It yields the protein CASSYHGEPEAFF.